What follows describes a single T cell receptor (beta chain). The antigen remains unidentified. The source of the sample is a study of cytomegalovirus exposure and HLA in healthy donors. In germline, CDR1 is MNHEY, CDR2 SVGAGI. There are 15 residues in the CDR3. V gave up 2 bases and J gave up 3 bases, with 14 bases separating them. Study-level points and caveats: In a later analysis, the majority of CMV-associated beta chains seemingly showed HLA restriction.

The study ran its PCR with 60 Vbeta and 13 Jbeta primers. The protocol was immunoSEQ multiplex PCR, while the TCRdb copy is restricted to in-frame clones and leaves out a portion. The sample yields about 110,000 clones, 65% to 80% seen once. The receptor was isolated from a male donor in good health and CMV-seropositive. Sample: PBMCs. The chain combines TRBV6-5 with TRBJ2-7; D perhaps matches TRBD2 (6 bases). CDR3 protein: CASSYASDYNYEQYF. Written as DNA, the CDR3 is TGTGCCAGCAGTTACGCCTCGGACTATAACTACGAGCAGTACTTC.